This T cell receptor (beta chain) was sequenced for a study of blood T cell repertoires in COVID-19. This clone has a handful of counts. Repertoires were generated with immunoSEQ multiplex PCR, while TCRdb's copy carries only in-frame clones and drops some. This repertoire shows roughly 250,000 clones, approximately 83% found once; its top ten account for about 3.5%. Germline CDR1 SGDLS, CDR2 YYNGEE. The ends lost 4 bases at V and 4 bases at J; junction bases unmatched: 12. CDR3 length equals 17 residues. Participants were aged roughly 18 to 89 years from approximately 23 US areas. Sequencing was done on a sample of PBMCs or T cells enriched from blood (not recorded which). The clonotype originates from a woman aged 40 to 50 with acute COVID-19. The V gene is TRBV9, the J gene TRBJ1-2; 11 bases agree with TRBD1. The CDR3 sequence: CASSTRTGGDKVYGYTF. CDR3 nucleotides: TGTGCCAGCAGCACACGGACAGGGGGCGATAAGGTCTATGGCTACACCTTC.